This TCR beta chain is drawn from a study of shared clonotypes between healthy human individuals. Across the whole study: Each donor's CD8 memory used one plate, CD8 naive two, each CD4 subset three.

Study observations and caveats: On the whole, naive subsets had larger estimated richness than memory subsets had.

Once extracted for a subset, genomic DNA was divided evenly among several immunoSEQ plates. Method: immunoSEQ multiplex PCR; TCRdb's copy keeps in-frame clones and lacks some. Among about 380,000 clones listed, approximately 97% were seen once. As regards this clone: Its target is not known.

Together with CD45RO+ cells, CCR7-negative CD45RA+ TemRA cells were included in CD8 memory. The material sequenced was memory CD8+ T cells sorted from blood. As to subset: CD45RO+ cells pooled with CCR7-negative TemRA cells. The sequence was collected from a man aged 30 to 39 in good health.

CDR3 coding DNA: TGTGCCAGCAGTAACCGAAGGGACAGTCCCTACGAGCAGTACTTC. Its translation: CASSNRRDSPYEQYF. The gene calls are TRBV6-1 and TRBJ2-7; TRBD1 matches 7 bases. CDR1 is MNHNS and CDR2 is SASEGT in the germline V gene. The V gene end was trimmed by 5 bases and the J gene end by 2 bases; junction bases not matched to a gene: 9. The CDR3 loop spans 15 amino acids.